Described below is a single TCR beta chain sequence and its context. No cognate antigen has been identified for it. No base qualities exist here, and no much larger clone lies one base off it. The sample belongs to a study of technical replicates of blood from a handful of donors (dated by TCRdb to the late 2010s). CDR1 and CDR2 are read off the germline V gene as MDHEN and SYDVKM. The trim is 2 bases for V and 1 base for J, with a gap of 9 bases between the germline ends. The CDR3 contains 16 residues, cysteine and phenylalanine counted. Left in the record is the CDR3 DNA by itself, 48 bases read in frame from the first base. Libraries were constructed by the immunoSEQ multiplex PCR assay. TCRdb holds this immuneACCESS table with in-frame rearrangements only. Some clones are missing; in checked studies, unresolved V genes explain under half, and the rest has no known cause. In all, the sample holds 70,000 to 75,000 clones, and more than 85% of those were seen once. The ten largest clonotypes hold roughly 0.26% of the sample.

The chain is assembled from TRBV28 and TRBJ2-6, and TRBD2 may be the D gene, going by 5 matching bases. The sequence was collected from a human donor in good health. The source material was T cells isolated from PBMCs. The CDR3 here reads CASSLIRGSGANVLTF. The DNA reads as follows: TGTGCCAGCAGTTTAATCCGGGGATCTGGGGCCAACGTCCTGACTTTC.